This entry describes one T cell receptor (beta chain). In its sample, this clonotype was seen once. The antigen this receptor binds is unknown. Base qualities are not provided; no much larger clone lies one nucleotide away. Evidence from a single read is weak. The junction shows trimming of 5 bases on V and 1 base on J, plus 9 bases between the germline ends. The germline V gene sets CDR1 to SQVTM and CDR2 to ANQGSEA. The CDR3 holds 12 amino acids from the cysteine to the phenylalanine. The only DNA kept is the CDR3, 36 bases in frame from the first base. The library relied on 5' RACE. The listed sequencing device is Illumina HiSeq 2500. A second about 7 to 11 cycle PCR used a sample-barcoded 5' primer and a J-beta primer mix. A template-switch 5' adaptor carrying 12 random nucleotides introduced a unique molecular identifier onto each TCR beta cDNA molecule. At least 2.5 million CDR3-containing paired-end reads were obtained from each sample. The Mint cDNA synthesis kit, primed by a TRBC-specific oligonucleotide, was used to synthesize first-strand cDNA from all RNA. Following uracil-DNA glycosylase treatment, all cDNA underwent a first 18-cycle PCR with the universal primers M1SS and BC2_uni_R. On the authors' methods: For normalization, 1 million high-quality reads were randomly selected from each sample, with every read carrying a distinct molecular identifier. Instead of being binned into consensus sequences, reads that shared molecular identifiers were thrown out. MiTCR, with a Q25 quality threshold and the strictest error-elimination algorithm, was used for CDR3 identification, clonotype clustering and error correction. A nonparametric unseen species model with Euler transformation was used to estimate lower-bound total TCR beta diversity. The public reads were run again by TCRdb, first through fastp at Q25 and then through MiXCR, and only productive beta chains were kept. Duplicate CDR3 protein sequences are folded into a single record with the most common DNA and genes. The V and J calls were determined by TCRdb, not by the authors. This sample lists under 800,000 distinct CDR3 sequences; 35% to 45% were detected once. The ten top clones hold 20% to 25% of the sample.

The donors were 40 or so Caucasian individuals from Russia, aged about 6 to 95 years, who were systemically healthy. Each donor gave about 9.7 milliliters of peripheral blood, drawn into EDTA-treated Vacutainer tubes. Ficoll-Paque density-gradient centrifugation was used to isolate PBMCs, with at least 6 million per sample. Total RNA, at least 6 micrograms per sample, was extracted from PBMCs with Trizol reagent. For every donor, an aliquot of PBMCs went through flow cytometry to measure the percentages of naive CD45RAhigh/CD27high T cells. This sample was taken from a study of blood T cells in healthy people across ages (dated by TCRdb to between 2014 and 2016). About the investigation overall: Template switching captured roughly one uniquely barcoded TCR beta cDNA molecule per two T cells in model experiments. To track age-related changes in TCR beta repertoire diversity, the study relied on deep sequencing normalized with unique cDNA molecular identifiers. To avoid experimental bias, donors of different ages were randomly spread across the sequencing lanes. For two donors (one aged 18 to 29 and one aged 80 or older), the study analyzed two additional independent replicas of 1 million unique cDNA reads from the same blood draw. The donors were split into four age groups: young (average about 16 years), middle-aged (around 40), aged (62) and long-lived (roughly 77).

On the study overall, not on this receptor specifically: Because profiling used bulk unsorted PBMCs, naive and antigen-experienced compartments could not be compared conclusively. As age increased, observed TCR beta diversity per million T cells dropped in a roughly linear way, and a significant reduction was already evident by age 40. Estimates of total diversity based on one million sequenced T cells were regarded as lower bounds and as underestimates. Compared with the aged group, the long-lived group had more naive CD4+ T cells, fewer expanded clones and increased TCR diversity, a pattern suggesting age selection. Because donor CMV infection status was unknown, age-related changes in expanded clonotypes were potentially confounded. A strong correlation was found between observed TCR beta diversity and the percentage of naive T cells measured by flow cytometry.

This receptor was identified in a woman aged 60-75 years in good health. Specimen: blood. The V gene is TRBV29-1 and the J gene is TRBJ2-7; the D segment may tentatively be TRBD1 or TRBD2, each giving 5 matched bases. The nucleotides read TGCAGCGTTTTTGGGGGTTCCTACGAGCAGTACTTC. It encodes CSVFGGSYEQYF.